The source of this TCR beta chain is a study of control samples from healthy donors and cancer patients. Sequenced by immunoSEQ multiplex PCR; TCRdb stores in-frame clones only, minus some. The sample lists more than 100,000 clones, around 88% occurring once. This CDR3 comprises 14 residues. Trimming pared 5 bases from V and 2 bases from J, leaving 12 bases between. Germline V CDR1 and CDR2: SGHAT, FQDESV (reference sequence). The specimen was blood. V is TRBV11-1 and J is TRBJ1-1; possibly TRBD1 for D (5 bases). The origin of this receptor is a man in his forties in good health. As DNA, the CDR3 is TGTGCCAGCAGCCCCCGTGGGGGTAACACTGAAGCTTTCTTT. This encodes CASSPRGGNTEAFF.